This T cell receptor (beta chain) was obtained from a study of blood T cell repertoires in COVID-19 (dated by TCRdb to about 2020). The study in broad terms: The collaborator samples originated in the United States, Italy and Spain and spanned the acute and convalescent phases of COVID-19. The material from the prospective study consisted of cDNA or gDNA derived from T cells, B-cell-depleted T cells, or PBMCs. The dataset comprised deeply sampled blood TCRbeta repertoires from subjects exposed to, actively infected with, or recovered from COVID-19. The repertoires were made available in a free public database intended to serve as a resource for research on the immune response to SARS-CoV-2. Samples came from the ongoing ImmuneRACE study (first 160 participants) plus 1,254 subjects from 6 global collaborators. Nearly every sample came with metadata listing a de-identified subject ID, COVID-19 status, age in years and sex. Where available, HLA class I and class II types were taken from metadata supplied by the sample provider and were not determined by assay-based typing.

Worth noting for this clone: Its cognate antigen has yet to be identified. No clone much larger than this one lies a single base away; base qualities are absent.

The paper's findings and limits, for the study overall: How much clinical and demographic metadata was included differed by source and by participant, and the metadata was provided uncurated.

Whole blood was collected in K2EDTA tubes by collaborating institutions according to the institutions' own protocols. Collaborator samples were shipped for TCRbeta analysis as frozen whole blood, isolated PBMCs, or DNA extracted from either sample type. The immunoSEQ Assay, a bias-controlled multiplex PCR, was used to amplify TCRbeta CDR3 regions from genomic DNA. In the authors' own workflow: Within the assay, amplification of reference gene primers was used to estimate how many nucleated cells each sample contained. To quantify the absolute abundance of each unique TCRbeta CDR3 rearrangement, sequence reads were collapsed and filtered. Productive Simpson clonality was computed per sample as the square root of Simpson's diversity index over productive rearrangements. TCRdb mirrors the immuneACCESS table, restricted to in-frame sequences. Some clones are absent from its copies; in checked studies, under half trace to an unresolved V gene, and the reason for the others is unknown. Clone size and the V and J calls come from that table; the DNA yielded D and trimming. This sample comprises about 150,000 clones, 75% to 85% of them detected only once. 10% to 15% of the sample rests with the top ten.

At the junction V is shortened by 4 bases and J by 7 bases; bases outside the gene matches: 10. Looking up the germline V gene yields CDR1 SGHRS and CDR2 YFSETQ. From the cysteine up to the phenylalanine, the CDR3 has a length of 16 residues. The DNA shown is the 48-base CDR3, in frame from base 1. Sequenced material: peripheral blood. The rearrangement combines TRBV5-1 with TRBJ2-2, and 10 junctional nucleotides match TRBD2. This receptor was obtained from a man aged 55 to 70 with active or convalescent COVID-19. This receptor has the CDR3 CASSPESGRASGELFF. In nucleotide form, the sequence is TGCGCCAGCAGCCCAGAGAGCGGGAGGGCGAGCGGGGAGCTGTTTTTT.